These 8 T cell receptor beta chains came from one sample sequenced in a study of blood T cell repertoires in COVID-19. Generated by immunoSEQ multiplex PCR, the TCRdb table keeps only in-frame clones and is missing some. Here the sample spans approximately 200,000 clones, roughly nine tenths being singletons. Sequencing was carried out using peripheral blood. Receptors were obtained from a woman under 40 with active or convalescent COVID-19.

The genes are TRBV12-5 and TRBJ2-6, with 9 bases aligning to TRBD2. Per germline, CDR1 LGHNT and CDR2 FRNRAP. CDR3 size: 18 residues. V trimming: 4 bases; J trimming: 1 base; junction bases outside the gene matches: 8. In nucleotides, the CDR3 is TGTGCTAGTGGTTCAGCTCTAGCGGGAATGTCTGGGGCCAACGTCCTGACTTTC. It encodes CASGSALAGMSGANVLTF.

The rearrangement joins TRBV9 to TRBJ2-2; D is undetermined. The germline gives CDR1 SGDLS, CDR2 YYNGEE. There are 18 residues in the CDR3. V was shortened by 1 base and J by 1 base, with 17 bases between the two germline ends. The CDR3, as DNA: TGTGCCAGCAGCGTAAGTTTGGGCCCCGTCGGGAACACCGGGGAGCTGTTTTTT. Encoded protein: CASSVSLGPVGNTGELFF.

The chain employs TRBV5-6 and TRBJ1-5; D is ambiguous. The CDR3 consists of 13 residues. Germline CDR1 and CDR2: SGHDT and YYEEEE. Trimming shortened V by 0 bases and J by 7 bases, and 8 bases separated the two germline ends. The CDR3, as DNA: TGTGCCAGCAGCTTGGTGGCGGGCCAGCCCCAGCATTTT. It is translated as CASSLVAGQPQHF.

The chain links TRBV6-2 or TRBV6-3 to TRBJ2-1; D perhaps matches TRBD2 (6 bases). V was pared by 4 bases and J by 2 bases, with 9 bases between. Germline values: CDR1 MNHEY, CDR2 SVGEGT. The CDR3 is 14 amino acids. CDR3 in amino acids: CASSFGGTYNEQFF. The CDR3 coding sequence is TGTGCCAGCAGTTTCGGGGGTACCTACAATGAGCAGTTCTTC.

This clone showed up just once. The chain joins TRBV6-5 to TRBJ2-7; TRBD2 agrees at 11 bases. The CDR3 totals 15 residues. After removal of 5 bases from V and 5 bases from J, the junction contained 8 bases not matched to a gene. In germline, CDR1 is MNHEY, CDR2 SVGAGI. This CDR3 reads CASSPLAGETNEQYF. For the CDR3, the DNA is TGTGCCAGCAGTCCACTAGCGGGAGAAACCAACGAGCAGTACTTC.

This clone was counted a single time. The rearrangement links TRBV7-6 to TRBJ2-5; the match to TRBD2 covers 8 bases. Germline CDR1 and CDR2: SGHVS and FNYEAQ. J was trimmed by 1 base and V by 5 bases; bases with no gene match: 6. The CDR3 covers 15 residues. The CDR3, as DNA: TGTGCCAGCAGCACCCGGGGGGGGCGCCAAGAGACCCAGTACTTC. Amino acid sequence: CASSTRGGRQETQYF.

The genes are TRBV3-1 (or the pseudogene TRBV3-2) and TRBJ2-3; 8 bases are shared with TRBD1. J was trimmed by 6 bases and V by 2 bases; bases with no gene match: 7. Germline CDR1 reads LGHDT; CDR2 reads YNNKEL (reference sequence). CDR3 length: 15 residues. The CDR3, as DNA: TGTGCCAGCAGCCAAAGGACAGGGAATCGTGATACGCAGTATTTT. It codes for CASSQRTGNRDTQYF.

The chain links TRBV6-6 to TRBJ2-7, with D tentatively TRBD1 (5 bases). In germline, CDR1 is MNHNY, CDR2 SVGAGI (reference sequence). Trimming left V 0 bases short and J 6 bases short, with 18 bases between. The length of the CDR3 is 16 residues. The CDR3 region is CASSYSARTDKFEQYF. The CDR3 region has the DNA TGTGCCAGCAGTTACTCGGCCAGGACGGACAAATTCGAGCAGTACTTC.